This passage covers 15 T cell receptor beta chains from one sample sequenced in a study of siplizumab effects on memory and regulatory T cells. Profiled with immunoSEQ multiplex PCR; TCRdb holds only in-frame clones, not every one. The sample shows around 95,000 clones, about nine tenths of them seen only once. Sequenced input: CD4+ T cells sorted from blood. The receptors here all came from a human donor in good health.

The rearrangement uses TRBV27 and TRBJ2-7; 8 nucleotides align to TRBD1. Trimming at V came to 2 bases and at J to 4 bases, leaving 4 bases not matched to a gene. The CDR3 spans 14 residues. Germline CDR1 reads MNHEY; CDR2 reads SMNVEV (reference sequence). DNA for the CDR3: TGTGCCAGCAGTTTAACCCAGGGGGCTTACGAGCAGTACTTC. It codes for CASSLTQGAYEQYF.

J is TRBJ1-1 and V is TRBV7-3; D is perhaps TRBD1 (5 bases). CDR3 size: 13 residues. The V and J ends lost 3 bases and 4 bases respectively, with 9 bases between them. The germline gives CDR1 SGHTA, CDR2 FQGTGA. CDR3 amino acids: CASSFSQGTEAFF. The CDR3 DNA sequence: TGTGCCAGCAGCTTTTCCCAGGGCACTGAAGCTTTCTTT. The variable domain in full, completed from reference TRBV7-3 and TRBJ1-1, reads GAGVSQTPSNKVTEKGKYVELRCDPISGHTALYWYRQSLGQGPEFLIYFQGTGAADDSGLPNDRFFAVRPEGSVSTLKIQRTERGDSAVYLCASSFSQGTEAFFGQGTRLTVV.

The chain has TRBV18 and TRBJ1-4, with D unclear. CDR3 length equals 15 residues. In germline, CDR1 is KGHSH, CDR2 LQKENI. Trimming shortened V by 0 bases and J by 7 bases, and 12 bases separated the two germline ends. For the CDR3, the DNA is TGTGCCAGCTCACCACCCATGGGTGGGAGTGAAAAACTGTTTTTT. Its translation: CASSPPMGGSEKLFF.

The chain joins TRBV19 to TRBJ2-2, with TRBD2 matching over 7 bases. The V segment lost 5 bases and the J segment 5 bases; nucleotides outside the gene matches: 5. The CDR3 runs to 14 residues. Germline assignment: CDR1 LNHDA and CDR2 SQIVND (reference sequence). The CDR3 loop reads CASSGGRATGELFF. The CDR3 DNA reads as TGTGCCAGTAGTGGTGGGAGGGCGACCGGGGAGCTGTTTTTT.

The rearrangement joins TRBV2 to TRBJ2-7; D may correspond to TRBD1 or TRBD2 (5 bases each). The CDR3 length is 14 residues. Germline V CDR1 and CDR2: SNHLY, FYNNEI. Trimming pared 2 bases from V and 0 bases from J, leaving 8 bases between. Here the CDR3 reads CASSERGRSYEQYF. The CDR3 nucleotides read TGTGCCAGCAGTGAACGGGGACGCTCCTACGAGCAGTACTTC. The entire variable domain, with the rest obtained from reference TRBV2 and TRBJ2-7, is as follows: EPEVTQTPSHQVTQMGQEVILRCVPISNHLYFYWYRQILGQKVEFLVSFYNNEISEKSEIFDDQFSVERPDGSNFTLKIRSTKLEDSAMYFCASSERGRSYEQYFGPGTRLTVT.

The chain is built from TRBV6-5 and TRBJ1-2; D might be TRBD1 (5 bases). Germline CDR1 and CDR2: MNHEY and SVGAGI. The CDR3 runs to 13 residues. V was pared by 7 bases and J by 4 bases, with 13 bases between. CDR3 loop: CASTLTRGYGYTF. The CDR3 nucleotides are TGTGCCAGCACTTTAACAAGGGGCTATGGCTACACCTTC.

This chain connects TRBV29-1 to TRBJ1-1; 7 nucleotides line up with TRBD1. V lost 4 bases and J lost 5; bases outside the gene matches: 7. Germline CDR1 reads SQVTM; CDR2 reads ANQGSEA. This CDR3 has 13 residues. CDR3 DNA sequence: TGCAGCGTTGCAGGGGGAGAGGGGACTGAAGCTTTCTTT. As protein: CSVAGGEGTEAFF. Looking up the rest from reference TRBV29-1 and TRBJ1-1 gives the full variable domain: SAVISQKPSRDICQRGTSLTIQCQVDSQVTMMFWYRQQPGQSLTLIATANQGSEATYESGFVIDKFPISRPNLTFSTLTVSNMSPEDSSIYLCSVAGGEGTEAFFGQGTRLTVV.

The chain links TRBV28 to TRBJ2-5; D gene ambiguous. The J call may be mistaken, given a closer DNA end match to TRBJ2-7. Germline CDR1 and CDR2: MDHEN and SYDVKM. The CDR3 covers 15 residues. CDR3 in amino acids: CASSFGSSGTYEQYF. DNA for the CDR3: TGTGCCAGCAGTTTTGGCAGCTCCGGCACCTACGAGCAGTACTTC.

The chain is built from TRBV6-5 and TRBJ2-2, with D unresolved. This CDR3 is built from 15 residues. Germline-derived CDR1 and CDR2 are MNHEY and SVGAGI. The V end lost 4 bases, the J end lost 1 base, and 10 bases lay between the germline ends. CDR3 nucleotides: TGTGCCAGCAGTTCAGCGACCGAGAACACCGGGGAGCTGTTTTTT. Translating gives CASSSATENTGELFF.

The chain is built from TRBV5-4 and TRBJ2-1; 13 bases agree with TRBD2. J was trimmed by 10 bases and V by 1 base; bases with no gene match: 5. This CDR3 has 15 residues. Germline V gene lookup returns CDR1 SGHNT and CDR2 YYREEE (reference sequence). The CDR3 bases are TGTGCCAGCAGCTTGAAACTAGCGGGGGGGCAGGAGCAGTTCTTC. It encodes CASSLKLAGGQEQFF.

The chain recombines TRBV15 with TRBJ1-5; 10 bases are a match to TRBD1. The V gene's germline CDR1 is LNHNV and CDR2 YYDKDF (reference sequence). V was clipped by 4 bases and J by 2 bases; unmatched bases: 2. This CDR3 has 15 residues. CDR3 DNA sequence: TGTGCCACCAGCAAGGGGACAGGGGGCAATCAGCCCCAGCATTTT. Its protein product is CATSKGTGGNQPQHF. Using reference TRBV15 and TRBJ1-5 for the parts outside the CDR3, the full variable domain is DAMVIQNPRYQVTQFGKPVTLSCSQTLNHNVMYWYQQKSSQAPKLLFHYYDKDFNNEADTPDNFQSRRPNTSFCFLDIRSPGLGDTAMYLCATSKGTGGNQPQHFGDGTRLSIL.

The rearrangement uses TRBV7-3 and TRBJ1-6; a possible D gene is TRBD1 (5 bases). Germline values: CDR1 SGHTA, CDR2 FQGTGA. The CDR3 is 14 amino acids. Trimming removed 4 bases at V and 10 bases at J, with 14 bases between. CDR3 DNA sequence: TGTGCCAGCAGCTCGGGACGGATTGGATCACCCCTCCACTTT. Its translation is CASSSGRIGSPLHF.

V usage is TRBV28 and J usage is TRBJ1-2; weak D call: TRBD1 (6 bases). Per germline, CDR1 MDHEN and CDR2 SYDVKM. CDR3 size: 11 residues. Trimming cost V 9 bases and J 2 bases, with 7 bases left between them. DNA for the CDR3: TGTGCCAGTACAGGGAACTATGGCTACACCTTC. It codes for CASTGNYGYTF.

V gene TRBV6-6 combines with J gene TRBJ2-2; 9 bases line up with TRBD1. Germline-derived CDR1 and CDR2 are MNHNY and SVGAGI (reference sequence). After removal of 6 bases from V and 2 bases from J, the junction contained 7 bases not matched to a gene. The CDR3 contains 16 residues. As DNA, the CDR3 is TGTGCCAGCAGCTCACGGACAGGGGAAAACACCGGGGAGCTGTTTTTT. Amino acid sequence: CASSSRTGENTGELFF.

The rearrangement uses TRBV9 and TRBJ1-2, with D perhaps matching TRBD1 (5 bases). There are 13 residues in the CDR3. Trimming shortened V by 3 bases and J by 8 bases, and 14 bases separated the two germline ends. CDR1 is SGDLS and CDR2 is YYNGEE in the germline V gene. The CDR3 region has the DNA TGTGCCAGCAGCGCCAGGGACGTCTACGGCTACACCTTC. It codes for CASSARDVYGYTF.